This paragraph covers one T cell receptor (beta chain) sequence. This PCR relied on a set of 60 Vbeta primers and 13 Jbeta primers. Sequencing was performed with immunoSEQ multiplex PCR; in TCRdb, only in-frame clones are kept and a portion is missing. Altogether about 280,000 clones are present, about 87% being singletons, with the ten largest covering approximately 2.4%. This sample is drawn from a study of cytomegalovirus exposure and HLA in healthy donors. Losses at the gene ends were 6 bases for V and 4 bases for J; bases not matched to a gene: 8. From germline, CDR1 is MGHRA and CDR2 YSYEKL. The CDR3 is 16 residues long.

Sequences were obtained from PBMCs. This chain uses TRBV4-1 with TRBJ2-5; 13 nucleotides align to TRBD2. This clonotype originated in a woman in her late teens or twenties in good health and CMV-seronegative. The CDR3 DNA sequence: TGCGCCAGCAGTACAGAGGGACTAGCGGGGAGAGAGACCCAGTACTTC. This translates into CASSTEGLAGRETQYF.